This T cell receptor (beta chain) was captured by sequencing in a study of shared clonotypes between healthy human individuals. Overall study context: Each donor's CD4 naive and CD4 memory cells filled three plates apiece, CD8 naive two, and CD8 memory one. Study observations and caveats: Genetic and exposure-history diversity was limited by the small donor number. Naive subsets typically showed greater estimated richness than memory subsets.

This clone was picked up a small number of times. Its antigen remains unknown. Produced via immunoSEQ multiplex PCR; TCRdb's table is partial and in-frame only. Of nearly 2 million clones detected, approximately 95% appear once; the ten largest clones hold 1% to 1.5%. Trimming shortened V by 0 bases and J by 7 bases, and 10 bases separated the two germline ends. Per germline, CDR1 MNHEY and CDR2 SVGAGI. This CDR3 is 15 amino acids long. CD45RO negativity and positive selection for CCR7 defined naive CD8 cells, a population that excluded terminally differentiated effector memory CD45RA+ cells. The specimen was naive CD8+ T cells sorted from blood. J is TRBJ1-6 and V is TRBV6-5, with D uncertain. This TCR came from a man younger than 30 in good health. CDR3 sequence: CASSYSSGSNSPLHF. The CDR3 DNA reads as TGTGCCAGCAGTTACTCTTCGGGGAGCAATTCACCCCTCCACTTT.